Listed below are T cell receptor beta chains from one sample, sequenced in a study of cytomegalovirus exposure and HLA in healthy donors. The table came from immunoSEQ multiplex PCR; TCRdb's copy has only in-frame clones and leaves some out. In the table there are a few hundred thousand clones, 86% of which are singletons. Material for sequencing was PBMCs. These receptor sequences come from a woman aged 18-35 years in good health and CMV-seronegative. The CDR3 runs from the conserved cysteine through the conserved F or W. D genes are given only for firm matches. The size of a clone is reported for some rows only, either as once, few or many, or as a class for expanded clones.

>13|TRBD2|once|TRBJ2-7|TRBV6-6
CASNPGLAGEQYF
TGTGCCAGCAATCCGGGACTAGCGGGAGAGCAGTACTTC
>15|.|.|TRBJ2-7|TRBV13
CASSVRGVGFYEQYF
TGTGCCAGCAGTGTTCGCGGGGTAGGTTTCTACGAGCAGTACTTC
>18|.|.|TRBJ2-2|TRBV27
CASSHHPAAGDYTGELFF
TGTGCCAGCAGTCACCACCCCGCGGCAGGGGATTACACCGGGGAGCTGTTTTTT
>15|TRBD2|.|TRBJ2-7|TRBV11-2
CASSTSSGRPYEQYF
TGTGCCAGCAGCACATCTAGCGGGAGACCCTACGAGCAGTACTTC
>15|.|.|TRBJ1-5|TRBV5-1
CASSLGEGSNQPQHF
TGCGCCAGCAGCTTGGGGGAGGGGAGCAATCAGCCCCAGCATTTT
>15|TRBD1|.|TRBJ1-1|TRBV5-1
CASSPRDRGNTEAFF
TGCGCCAGCAGCCCCCGGGACAGGGGGAACACTGAAGCTTTCTTT
>17|.|.|TRBJ2-1|TRBV5-1
CASSPFGGMSSYNEQFF
TGCGCCAGCAGCCCTTTTGGGGGGATGAGCTCCTACAATGAGCAGTTCTTC
>14|.|few|TRBJ1-5|TRBV19
CASNPGYSNQPQHF
TGTGCCAGTAATCCGGGATATAGCAATCAGCCCCAGCATTTT
>16|.|.|TRBJ2-3|TRBV18
CASSPPYRGNTDTQYF
TGTGCCAGCTCACCACCATACCGGGGGAACACAGATACGCAGTATTTT
>17|TRBD2|.|TRBJ2-7|TRBV2
CASSGSLAGGRITEQYF
TGTGCCAGCAGTGGCTCTCTAGCGGGGGGCCGGATTACCGAGCAGTACTTC
>16|TRBD1|.|TRBJ2-5|TRBV5-1
CASSLQGRGPEETQYF
TGCGCCAGCAGCCTTCAGGGCAGGGGGCCTGAAGAGACCCAGTACTTC
>15|.|.|TRBJ1-1|TRBV4-1
CASSQMGGVNTEAFF
TGCGCCAGCAGCCAGATGGGGGGGGTGAACACTGAAGCTTTCTTT
>16|TRBD2|once|TRBJ2-5|TRBV28
CASSLTSGGAEETQYF
TGTGCCAGCAGTTTAACTAGCGGGGGGGCAGAAGAGACCCAGTACTTC
>18|TRBD2|.|TRBJ2-3|TRBV7-6
CASSLEAASGGFTDTQYF
TGTGCCAGCAGCTTAGAAGCGGCTAGCGGGGGGTTCACAGATACGCAGTATTTT
>16|.|.|TRBJ2-6|TRBV7-9
CASSLDRYSGANVLTF
TGTGCCAGCAGCTTAGACAGATACTCTGGGGCCAACGTCCTGACTTTC
>16|TRBD1|.|TRBJ2-3|TRBV7-3
CASSPSGTGYTDTQYF
TGTGCCAGCAGCCCCTCGGGGACAGGCTACACAGATACGCAGTATTTT
>13|.|.|TRBJ2-7|TRBV4-1
CASSRTANYEQYF
TGCGCCAGCAGCCGGACAGCAAATTACGAGCAGTACTTC
>19|TRBD2|.|TRBJ2-2|TRBV7-8
CASSFFGTSGGGGTGELFF
TGTGCCAGCAGCTTCTTCGGGACTAGCGGGGGCGGGGGCACCGGGGAGCTGTTTTTT
>14|TRBD2|few|TRBJ2-7|TRBV7-6
CASSPRGGSYEQYF
TGTGCCAGCAGCCCCCGGGGCGGGAGTTACGAGCAGTACTTC
>13|.|.|TRBJ2-7|TRBV6-1
CASSESGHYEQYF
TGTGCCAGCAGTGAAAGTGGACACTACGAGCAGTACTTC
>14|TRBD1|.|TRBJ2-3|TRBV11-2
CASSLGTGYDTQYF
TGTGCCAGCAGCTTAGGGACAGGGTACGATACGCAGTATTTT
>12|.|.|TRBJ1-2|TRBV28
CASSLSAYGTTF
TGTGCCAGCAGTTTATCCGCATACGGGACAACCTTC
>14|TRBD2|.|TRBJ2-7|TRBV27
CASSSSGTTYEQYF
TGTGCCAGCAGTTCCAGCGGGACCACCTACGAGCAGTACTTC
>16|.|.|TRBJ1-1|TRBV30
CAGLTGVLRLNTEAFF
TGTGCCGGACTAACAGGTGTATTACGATTGAACACTGAAGCTTTCTTT
>14|TRBD2|.|TRBJ2-7|TRBV29-1
CSVASGRASLEQYF
TGCAGCGTTGCTAGCGGGAGGGCCTCCCTCGAGCAGTACTTC
>16|TRBD1|.|TRBJ2-1|TRBV19
CASSIPGTGSYNEQFF
TGTGCCAGTAGTATCCCCGGGACAGGGTCGTACAATGAGCAGTTCTTC
>16|TRBD2|.|TRBJ2-3|TRBV5-1
CASSFSGGTSTDTQYF
TGCGCCAGCAGCTTTAGCGGGGGGACTAGCACAGATACGCAGTATTTT
>13|.|.|TRBJ1-1|TRBV11-1
CASSSMPSTEAFF
TGTGCCAGCAGCTCCATGCCGAGCACTGAAGCTTTCTTT
>15|TRBD1|.|TRBJ2-7|TRBV6-1
CASSPRWTGGYEQYF
TGTGCCAGCAGTCCAAGGTGGACAGGGGGGTACGAGCAGTACTTC
>13|TRBD1|.|TRBJ1-4|TRBV2
CASTGQLFEKLFF
TGTGCCAGCACGGGACAGCTTTTTGAAAAACTGTTTTTT
>14|TRBD1|.|TRBJ1-4|TRBV2
CASRDRGLNEKLFF
TGTGCCAGCAGGGACAGGGGCCTTAATGAAAAACTGTTTTTT
>14|TRBD2|.|TRBJ2-1|TRBV5-4
CASRKGLADNEQFF
TGTGCCAGCAGGAAGGGACTAGCTGACAATGAGCAGTTCTTC
>14|TRBD1|.|TRBJ1-5|TRBV7-6
CASSRGQELQPQHF
TGTGCCAGCAGCCGAGGACAGGAATTACAGCCCCAGCATTTT
>15|.|.|TRBJ2-6|TRBV27
CASSLWGPGANVLTF
TGTGCCAGCAGTTTGTGGGGGCCCGGGGCCAACGTCCTGACTTTC
>16|TRBD1|.|TRBJ1-4|TRBV9
CASSSHLRDRGQKLFF
TGTGCCAGCAGCTCCCACCTCCGGGACAGGGGGCAAAAACTGTTTTTT
>14|TRBD2|.|TRBJ2-1|TRBV10-2
CASSGGTSYNEQFF
TGCGCCAGCAGTGGAGGGACTAGCTACAATGAGCAGTTCTTC
>15|.|.|TRBJ2-7|TRBV6-6
CASSYHSGENYEQYF
TGTGCCAGCAGTTACCACTCAGGGGAGAATTACGAGCAGTACTTC
>14|.|.|TRBJ1-1|TRBV5-5
CASSRKTENTEAFF
TGTGCCAGCAGCCGAAAGACAGAGAACACTGAAGCTTTCTTT
>14|TRBD1|few|TRBJ1-4|TRBV2
CASILQGLDEKLFF
TGTGCCAGCATCCTACAGGGGTTGGATGAAAAACTGTTTTTT
>15|TRBD2|.|TRBJ2-5|TRBV15
CATSRSGRAGETQYF
TGTGCCACAAGCAGGAGCGGGAGGGCCGGGGAGACCCAGTACTTC
>15|TRBD1|.|TRBJ1-5|TRBV2
CASSPDRVSNQPQHF
TGTGCCAGCAGTCCGGACAGGGTAAGCAATCAGCCCCAGCATTTT
>14|.|.|TRBJ2-5|TRBV11-3
CASSLSSAGETQYF
TGTGCCAGCAGCTTATCATCGGCGGGGGAGACCCAGTACTTC
>13|.|.|TRBJ2-7|TRBV14
CASSHRSHYEQYF
TGTGCCAGCAGCCACAGATCTCACTACGAGCAGTACTTC
>13|.|.|TRBJ2-7|TRBV2
CASKLLGEYEQYF
TGTGCCAGCAAGTTACTCGGAGAATACGAGCAGTACTTC
>15|TRBD1|.|TRBJ1-6|TRBV6-1
CASSEKGTGNSPLHF
TGTGCCAGCAGTGAAAAAGGGACAGGGAATTCACCCCTCCACTTT
>14|.|few|TRBJ2-7|TRBV27
CASSPSAPIAKQYF
TGTGCCAGCAGTCCCTCGGCCCCTATAGCGAAGCAGTACTTC
>14|.|.|TRBJ2-7|TRBV7-9
CASSLIPGNYEQYF
TGTGCCAGCAGCTTAATTCCCGGGAACTACGAGCAGTACTTC
>15|.|.|TRBJ2-7|TRBV28
CASSLGDSFSYEQYF
TGTGCCAGCAGTTTGGGGGACTCCTTCTCCTACGAGCAGTACTTC
>13|TRBD1|.|TRBJ1-1|TRBV29-1
CSVSDRADTEAFF
TGCAGCGTTTCGGACAGGGCGGACACTGAAGCTTTCTTT
>14|TRBD2|.|TRBJ2-7|TRBV27
CASSLLGGSYEQYF
TGTGCCAGCAGTTTGCTGGGAGGGTCCTACGAGCAGTACTTC
>15|.|.|TRBJ1-5|TRBV5-4
CASSSGVGSNQPQHF
TGTGCCAGCAGCTCAGGGGTTGGGAGCAATCAGCCCCAGCATTTT
>14|TRBD2|.|TRBJ2-5|TRBV2
CASSEGSGRETQYF
TGTGCCAGCAGTGAAGGGAGCGGGAGGGAGACCCAGTACTTC
>14|TRBD1|.|TRBJ2-7|TRBV5-4
CASSLSGGVDEQYF
TGTGCCAGCAGCTTGTCAGGGGGCGTGGACGAGCAGTACTTC
>15|TRBD1|.|TRBJ2-1|TRBV28
CASKRGPGSYNEQFF
TGTGCCAGTAAGAGGGGGCCGGGGTCCTACAATGAGCAGTTCTTC
>15|TRBD1|.|TRBJ1-2|TRBV5-6
CASSLGQALIYGYTF
TGTGCCAGCAGCTTAGGACAGGCGCTAATCTATGGCTACACCTTC
>18|TRBD2|.|TRBJ2-5|TRBV27
CASSLYPISGRGQETQYF
TGTGCCAGCAGTTTATACCCCATAAGCGGGAGAGGGCAAGAGACCCAGTACTTC
>16|.|.|TRBJ1-5|TRBV6-1
CASSEARVAGNQPQHF
TGTGCCAGCAGTGAAGCGAGGGTTGCAGGCAATCAGCCCCAGCATTTT
>17|.|.|TRBJ2-1|TRBV5-1
CASSPTTIGGPDNEQFF
TGCGCCAGCAGCCCGACCACCATCGGGGGTCCTGACAATGAGCAGTTCTTC
>17|TRBD2|.|TRBJ2-5|TRBV9
CASSSPLGSGSSETQYF
TGTGCCAGCAGCTCCCCTCTTGGGAGCGGGAGCAGTGAGACCCAGTACTTC